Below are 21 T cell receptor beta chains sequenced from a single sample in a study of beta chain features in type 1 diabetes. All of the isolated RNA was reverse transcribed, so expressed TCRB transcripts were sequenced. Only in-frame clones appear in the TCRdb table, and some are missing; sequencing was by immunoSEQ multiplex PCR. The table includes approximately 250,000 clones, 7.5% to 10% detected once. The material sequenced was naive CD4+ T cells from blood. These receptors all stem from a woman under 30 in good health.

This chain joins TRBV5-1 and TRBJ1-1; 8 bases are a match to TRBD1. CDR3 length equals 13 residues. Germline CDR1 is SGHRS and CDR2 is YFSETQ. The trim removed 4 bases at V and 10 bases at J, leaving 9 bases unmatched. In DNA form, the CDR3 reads TGCGCCAGCAGCCGACCGGACAGGGTAGGAGCTTTCTTT. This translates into CASSRPDRVGAFF.

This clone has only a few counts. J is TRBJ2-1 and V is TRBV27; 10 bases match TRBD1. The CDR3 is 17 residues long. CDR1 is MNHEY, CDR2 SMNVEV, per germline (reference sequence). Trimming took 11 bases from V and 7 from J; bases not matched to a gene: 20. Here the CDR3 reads CAGNYEGDRGVGNEQFF. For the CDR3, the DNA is TGTGCCGGGAACTACGAAGGGGACAGGGGTGTGGGAAATGAGCAGTTCTTC.

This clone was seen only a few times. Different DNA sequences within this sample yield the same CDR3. CDR3 sequence (DNA): TGTGCCAGCAGTGCGGGGGGCTATGGCTACACCTTC. Encoded protein: CASSAGGYGYTF. V is TRBV2 and J is TRBJ1-2, with a possible D match to TRBD1 (5 bases). This CDR3 comprises 12 residues. Germline V lookup: CDR1 SNHLY, CDR2 FYNNEI. Trimming removed 4 bases at V and 4 bases at J, with 7 bases between.

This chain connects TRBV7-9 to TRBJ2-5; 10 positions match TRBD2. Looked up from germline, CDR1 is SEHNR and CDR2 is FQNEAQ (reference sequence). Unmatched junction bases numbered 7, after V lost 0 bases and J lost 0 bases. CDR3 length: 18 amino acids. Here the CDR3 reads CASSLARLAGAHQETQYF. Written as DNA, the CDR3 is TGTGCCAGCAGCTTAGCGCGGCTAGCGGGGGCACACCAAGAGACCCAGTACTTC. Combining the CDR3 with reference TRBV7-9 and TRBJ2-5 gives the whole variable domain DTGVSQNPRHKITKRGQNVTFRCDPISEHNRLYWYRQTLGQGPEFLTYFQNEAQLEKSRLLSDRFSAERPKGSFSTLEIQRTEQGDSAMYLCASSLARLAGAHQETQYFGPGTRLLVL.

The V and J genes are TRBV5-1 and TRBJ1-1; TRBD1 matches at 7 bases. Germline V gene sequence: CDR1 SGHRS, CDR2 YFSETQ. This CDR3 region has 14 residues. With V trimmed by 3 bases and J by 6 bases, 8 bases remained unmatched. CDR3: CASSSTGVKAEAFF. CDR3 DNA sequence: TGCGCCAGCAGCTCCACAGGGGTGAAGGCTGAAGCTTTCTTT.

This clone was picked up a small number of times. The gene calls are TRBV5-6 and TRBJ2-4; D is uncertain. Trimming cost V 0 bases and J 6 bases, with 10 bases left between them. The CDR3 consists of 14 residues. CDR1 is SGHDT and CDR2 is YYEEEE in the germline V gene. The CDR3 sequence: CASSLEWYGNIQYF. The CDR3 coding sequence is TGTGCCAGCAGCTTGGAGTGGTACGGAAACATTCAGTACTTC.

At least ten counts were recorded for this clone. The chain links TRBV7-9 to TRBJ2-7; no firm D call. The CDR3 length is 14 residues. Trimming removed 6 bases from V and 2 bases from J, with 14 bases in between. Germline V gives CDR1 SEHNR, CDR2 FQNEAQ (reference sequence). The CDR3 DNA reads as TGTGCCAGCAGACCCGCAGCGTCGACCTACGAGCAGTACTTC. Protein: CASRPAASTYEQYF.

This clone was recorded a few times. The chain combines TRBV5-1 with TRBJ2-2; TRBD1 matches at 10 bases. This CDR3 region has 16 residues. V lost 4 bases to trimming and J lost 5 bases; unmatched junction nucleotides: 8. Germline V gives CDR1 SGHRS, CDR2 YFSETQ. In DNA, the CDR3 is TGCGCCAGCAGCCCGAGGACAGGGGGAGAAACCGGGGAGCTGTTTTTT. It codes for CASSPRTGGETGELFF. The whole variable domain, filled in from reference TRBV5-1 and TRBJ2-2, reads KAGVTQTPRYLIKTRGQQVTLSCSPISGHRSVSWYQQTPGQGLQFLFEYFSETQRNKGNFPGRFSGRQFSNSRSEMNVSTLELGDSALYLCASSPRTGGETGELFFGEGSRLTVL.

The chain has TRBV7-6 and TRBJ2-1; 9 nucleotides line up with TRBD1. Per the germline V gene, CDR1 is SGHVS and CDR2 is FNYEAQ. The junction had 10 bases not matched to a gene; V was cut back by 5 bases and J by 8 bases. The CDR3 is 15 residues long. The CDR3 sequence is CASSPTGGDFDEQFF. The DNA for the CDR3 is TGTGCCAGCAGCCCCACAGGGGGCGATTTCGATGAGCAGTTCTTC.

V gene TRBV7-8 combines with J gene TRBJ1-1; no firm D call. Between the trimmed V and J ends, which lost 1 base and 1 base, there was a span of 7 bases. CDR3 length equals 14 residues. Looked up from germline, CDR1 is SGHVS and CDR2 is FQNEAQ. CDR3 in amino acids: CASSLVGPNTEAFF. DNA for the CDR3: TGTGCCAGCAGCTTAGTTGGCCCGAACACTGAAGCTTTCTTT.

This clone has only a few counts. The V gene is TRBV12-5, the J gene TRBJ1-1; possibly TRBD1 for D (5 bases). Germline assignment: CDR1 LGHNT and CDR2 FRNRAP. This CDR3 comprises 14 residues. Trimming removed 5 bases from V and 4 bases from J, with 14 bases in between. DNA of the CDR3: TGTGCTAGTGGTCCCAGGGACGGGGGCACTGAAGCTTTCTTT. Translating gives CASGPRDGGTEAFF.

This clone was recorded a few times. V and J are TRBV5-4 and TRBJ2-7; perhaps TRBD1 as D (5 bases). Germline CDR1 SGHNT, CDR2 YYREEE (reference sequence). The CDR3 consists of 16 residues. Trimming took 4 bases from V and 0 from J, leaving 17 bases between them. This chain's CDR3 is CASSASTAISSYEQYF. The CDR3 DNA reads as TGTGCCAGCAGCGCCTCGACAGCTATAAGCTCCTACGAGCAGTACTTC.

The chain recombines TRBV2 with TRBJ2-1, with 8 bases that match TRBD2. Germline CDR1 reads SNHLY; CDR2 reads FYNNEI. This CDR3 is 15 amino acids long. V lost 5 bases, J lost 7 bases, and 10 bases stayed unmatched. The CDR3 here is CASSMQSGSSNEQFF. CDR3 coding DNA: TGTGCCAGCAGTATGCAGAGCGGGAGTTCGAATGAGCAGTTCTTC.

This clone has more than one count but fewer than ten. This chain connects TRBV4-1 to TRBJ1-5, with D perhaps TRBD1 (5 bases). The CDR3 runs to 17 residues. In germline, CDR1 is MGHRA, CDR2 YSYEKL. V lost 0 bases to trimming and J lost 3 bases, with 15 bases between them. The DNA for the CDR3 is TGCGCCAGCAGCCAAGATGGTGCAGGGATAAACAATCAGCCCCAGCATTTT. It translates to CASSQDGAGINNQPQHF.

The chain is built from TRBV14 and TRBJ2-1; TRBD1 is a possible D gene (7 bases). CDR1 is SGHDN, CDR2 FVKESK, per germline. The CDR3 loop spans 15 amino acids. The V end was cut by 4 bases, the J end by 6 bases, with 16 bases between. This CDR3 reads CASSLRQGGVNEQFF. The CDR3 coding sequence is TGTGCCAGCAGCCTTCGACAGGGAGGCGTCAATGAGCAGTTCTTC.

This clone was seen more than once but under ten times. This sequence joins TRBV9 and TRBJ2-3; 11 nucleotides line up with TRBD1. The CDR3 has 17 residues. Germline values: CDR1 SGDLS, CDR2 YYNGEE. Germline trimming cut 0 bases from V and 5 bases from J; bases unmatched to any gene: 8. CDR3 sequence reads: CASSVGGQGARGDTQYF. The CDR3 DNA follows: TGTGCCAGCAGCGTAGGAGGACAGGGGGCGCGTGGAGATACGCAGTATTTT.

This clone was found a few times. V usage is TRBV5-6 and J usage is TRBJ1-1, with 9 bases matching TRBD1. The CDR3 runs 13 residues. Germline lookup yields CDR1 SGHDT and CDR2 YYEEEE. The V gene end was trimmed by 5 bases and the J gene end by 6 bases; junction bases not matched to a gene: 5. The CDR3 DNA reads TGTGCCAGCAGTTTCCGACAGGGGGCTGAAGCTTTCTTT. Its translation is CASSFRQGAEAFF.

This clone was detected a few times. The DNA of the CDR3 is TGTGCCAGCAGTTCCCTTAACGAGCAGTACTTC. Translation gives CASSSLNEQYF. The genes are TRBV6-5 and TRBJ2-7; the D is unclear. Germline values: CDR1 MNHEY, CDR2 SVGAGI. The CDR3 consists of 11 residues. With 4 bases removed from V and 5 bases from J, the gap between germline ends came to 6 bases.

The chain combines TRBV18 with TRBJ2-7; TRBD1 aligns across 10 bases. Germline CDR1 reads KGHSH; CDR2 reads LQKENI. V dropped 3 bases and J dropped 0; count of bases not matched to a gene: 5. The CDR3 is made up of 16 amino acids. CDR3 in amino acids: CASSPGTGESSYEQYF. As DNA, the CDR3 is TGTGCCAGCTCACCGGGGACAGGGGAGAGCTCCTACGAGCAGTACTTC.

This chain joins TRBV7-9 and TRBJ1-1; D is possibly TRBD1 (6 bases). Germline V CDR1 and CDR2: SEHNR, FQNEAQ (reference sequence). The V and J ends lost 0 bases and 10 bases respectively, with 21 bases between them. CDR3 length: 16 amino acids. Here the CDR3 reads CASSLAEAGAGSGAFF. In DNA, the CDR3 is TGTGCCAGCAGCTTAGCGGAGGCAGGGGCAGGCAGTGGAGCTTTCTTT.

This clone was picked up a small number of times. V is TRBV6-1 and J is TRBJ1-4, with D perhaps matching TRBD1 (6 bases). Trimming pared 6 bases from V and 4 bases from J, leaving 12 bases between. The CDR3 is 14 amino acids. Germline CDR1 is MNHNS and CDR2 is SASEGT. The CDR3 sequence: CASRNTGFNEKLFF. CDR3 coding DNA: TGTGCCAGCAGGAATACAGGGTTTAATGAAAAACTGTTTTTT.